One sample yielded the 13 T cell receptor beta chains listed below, sequenced in a study of T cells in Graves' hyperthyroidism and ophthalmopathy. What was amplified from RNA transcripts were TCR beta CDR3 regions. Primed by the HTBI set, a first-round RT-PCR was run on the TCR CDR3. TCRdb passed the multiplex PCR reads through MiXCR, listing each CDR3 protein once. The sample comprises hundreds of thousands of distinct CDR3 sequences, roughly 14% of which are singletons, and roughly 13% rests with the top ten. The specimen was blood. These receptors originate from a man aged 18-30 years with Graves' ophthalmopathy.

The gene calls are TRBV6-9 and TRBJ1-6, with D unclear. This CDR3 has 12 residues. V lost 3 bases to trimming and J lost 10 bases, with 7 bases between them. CDR1 and CDR2 (germline): MNHGY, SVAAGI. The CDR3 loop reads CASSYLGSPLHF. The CDR3 DNA reads TGTGCCAGCAGTTACTTAGGCTCACCCCTCCACTTT.

The sample holds a few counts of this clonotype. The V gene is TRBV5-4, the J gene TRBJ1-6, with D possibly matching TRBD1 (5 bases). V was shortened by 0 bases and J by 6 bases, with 13 bases between the two germline ends. The CDR3 consists of 16 residues. Per germline, CDR1 SGHNT and CDR2 YYREEE (reference sequence). This CDR3 reads CASSLAGGGVNSPLHF. DNA of the CDR3: TGTGCCAGCAGCTTGGCTGGGGGGGGTGTTAATTCACCCCTCCACTTT.

Regarding this clonotype: This clone may be a read error of a much larger clone one base away. The chain couples TRBV5-5 to TRBJ2-3; TRBD2 matches 12 bases. Germline CDR1 reads SGHKS; CDR2 reads YYEKEE (reference sequence). V was clipped by 5 bases and J by 2 bases; unmatched bases: 6. The CDR3 sequence is 16 residues long. CDR3 sequence reads: CASRRSSGGATDTQYF. The CDR3 region has the DNA TGTGCCAGCAGGAGATCTAGCGGGGGGGCCACAGATACGCAGTATTTT.

At least ten counts were recorded for this clonotype. The CDR3 nucleotides are TGTGCCAGCAGTGTCGCAGATGGCTACACCTTC. It is translated as CASSVADGYTF. The chain recombines TRBV6-1 with TRBJ1-2; D gene ambiguous. The germline V gene encodes CDR1 MNHNS and CDR2 SASEGT. The germline V and J ends were trimmed by 4 bases and 6 bases, with 6 bases remaining between them. The length of the CDR3 is 11 residues.

This clonotype was observed many times. The V gene is TRBV10-3, the J gene TRBJ2-7, with D possibly called TRBD1 or TRBD2 (5 bases each). This CDR3 contains 16 residues. Germline CDR1 ENHRY, CDR2 SYGVKD. The V end lost 3 bases, the J end lost 2 bases, and 17 bases lay between the germline ends. DNA of the CDR3: TGTGCCATCAGTGAAAGGGACGGACCTGGTCCCTACGAGCAGTACTTC. Translating gives CAISERDGPGPYEQYF.

This chain connects TRBV9 to TRBJ2-7; D gene ambiguous. CDR3 length equals 14 residues. Germline CDR1 and CDR2: SGDLS and YYNGEE. Deletions cut 2 bases from V and 4 bases from J, with 13 bases between. In DNA, the CDR3 is TGTGCCAGCAGCGTTACTTCGGACGGTTACGAGCAGTACTTC. This gives the protein CASSVTSDGYEQYF.

This chain links TRBV9 with TRBJ1-2; 7 bases match TRBD1. The CDR3 extends over 13 amino acids. V was clipped by 1 base and J by 8 bases; unmatched bases: 5. Germline-derived CDR1 and CDR2 are SGDLS and YYNGEE. The CDR3 region is CASSVRQGGGYTF. As DNA, the CDR3 is TGTGCCAGCAGCGTAAGACAGGGCGGGGGCTACACCTTC.

The table lists this clonotype with a count of one. The V and J genes are TRBV2 and TRBJ1-6; tentatively, D is TRBD1 (5 bases). V was trimmed by 6 bases and J by 7 bases, leaving 10 bases between them. The CDR3 runs to 13 residues. Germline lookup yields CDR1 SNHLY and CDR2 FYNNEI. CDR3 sequence: CASRLNRNSPLHF. Here the CDR3 DNA reads TGTGCCAGCAGACTGAACAGGAATTCACCCCTCCACTTT.

Turning to this clonotype: This clone may be a read error of a much larger clone one base away. The conserved closing phenylalanine or tryptophan is absent in this CDR3, likely reflecting a read error. The V and J genes are TRBV6-1 and TRBJ1-5; D gene ambiguous. Germline CDR1 reads MNHNS; CDR2 reads SASEGT. V gave up 6 bases and J gave up 5 bases, with 23 bases separating them. The CDR3 covers 17 residues. CDR3 nucleotide sequence: TGTGCCAGCAGCAAGAACACCCCTCAGGAAATTCATCAGCCCCAGCATCTT. Its translation is CASSKNTPQEIHQPQHL.

This clonotype occurred many times. The chain employs TRBV7-3 and TRBJ2-2; D not resolved. Trimming left V 4 bases short and J 4 bases short, with 10 bases between. This CDR3 has 14 amino acids. From germline, CDR1 is SGHTA and CDR2 FQGTGA. The CDR3 spells CASSSSDRTGELFF. For the CDR3, the DNA is TGTGCCAGCAGCTCCTCCGACCGCACCGGGGAGCTGTTTTTT. The full variable domain, in which reference TRBV7-3 and TRBJ2-2 provide the parts outside the CDR3, is GAGVSQTPSNKVTEKGKYVELRCDPISGHTALYWYRQSLGQGPEFLIYFQGTGAADDSGLPNDRFFAVRPEGSVSTLKIQRTERGDSAVYLCASSSSDRTGELFFGEGSRLTVL.

This clonotype has a count of ten or more. V is TRBV7-2 and J is TRBJ2-3; D gene unclear. The V and J ends lost 5 bases and 2 bases respectively, with 8 bases between them. From germline, CDR1 is SGHTA and CDR2 FQGNSA. The CDR3 loop spans 13 amino acids. For the CDR3, the DNA is TGTGCCAGCAGCCTACCCCCCACAGATACGCAGTATTTT. Translated, it gives CASSLPPTDTQYF.

This clonotype was seen at least ten times. The chain couples TRBV19 to TRBJ2-7; the D gene is possibly TRBD1 (6 bases). Trimming cost V 4 bases and J 5 bases, with 18 bases left between them. Germline assignment: CDR1 LNHDA and CDR2 SQIVND (reference sequence). The CDR3 is 15 amino acids. The CDR3 spells CASSTSTQGIDEQYF. The CDR3 bases are TGTGCCAGTAGTACCAGTACACAGGGCATCGACGAGCAGTACTTC.

This clonotype was counted ten times or more. The V gene is TRBV7-9, the J gene TRBJ2-3; D remains ambiguous. Germline assignment: CDR1 SEHNR and CDR2 FQNEAQ (reference sequence). V lost 5 bases and J 4 bases, leaving 16 bases between the germline ends. The CDR3 has 15 residues. CDR3 nucleotides: TGTGCCAGCAGCCTTCCTGCCTCTTCCCCAGATACGCAGTATTTT. Protein sequence: CASSLPASSPDTQYF.